The present entry profiles one T cell receptor beta chain with its context. Antigen unknown. This specimen comes from a study of shared clonotypes between healthy human individuals. This table comes from immunoSEQ multiplex PCR, and its TCRdb copy is limited to in-frame clones, with some not included. The top ten hold over 0.12% of the sample, which has a few million clones, approximately 90% seen once. General study results and limits: Memory subsets generally showed lower estimated richness than naive subsets. About 5.2% was the fraction of naive CD4 clonotypes found shared across a handful of donors.

The specimen sequenced was naive CD4+ T cells sorted from blood. Indicated subset: CD45RA+ positively selected. This clonotype was sampled from a man between 18 and 29 years old in good health.

CDR3 protein: CASRPSGTYNEQFF. CDR3 nucleotides: TGTGCCAGCAGGCCATCCGGGACTTACAATGAGCAGTTCTTC. The V gene is TRBV6-6, the J gene TRBJ2-1, with D possibly TRBD2 on 6 matching bases. The CDR3 is made up of 14 amino acids. With 6 bases removed from V and 4 bases from J, the gap between germline ends came to 13 bases. Germline CDR1 is MNHNY and CDR2 is SVGAGI (reference sequence).